The 28 T cell receptor beta chains in this list originate from one sample, sequenced in a study of blood T cell repertoires in COVID-19. Profiling relied on immunoSEQ multiplex PCR, and the TCRdb table lists in-frame clones only, not all of them. The sample has over 110,000 clones; more than 60% are singletons. Sequenced input: peripheral blood. The receptor set was obtained from a man at least 80 years old with acute or convalescent COVID-19.

This chain uses TRBV28 with TRBJ1-2; D is perhaps TRBD1 (6 bases). The CDR3 runs to 13 residues. CDR1 and CDR2 from the germline V gene are MDHEN and SYDVKM. Trimming took 2 bases from V and 7 from J, leaving 11 bases between them. This chain's CDR3 is CASSLVGAGGYTF. CDR3 coding DNA: TGTGCCAGCAGTTTAGTGGGGGCTGGTGGCTACACCTTC.

The rearrangement uses TRBV7-8 and TRBJ1-1; no firm D call. Germline CDR1 SGHVS, CDR2 FQNEAQ. The CDR3 is 14 amino acids. Trimming removed 6 bases from V and 4 bases from J, with 15 bases in between. The CDR3 is CASSPLRWATEAFF. The CDR3 nucleotides read TGTGCCAGCAGTCCTTTAAGGTGGGCCACTGAAGCTTTCTTT.

The sample holds many counts of this clone. The chain joins TRBV21-1 to TRBJ2-4; the table's TRBD1 call for D was not verified on the DNA. TRBV21-1 is assigned pseudogene status. The CDR3 covers 22 residues. The CDR3 region is CASSTNSQGVWGLVRAKNIQYF. The CDR3 nucleotides are TGTGCCAGCAGCACAAACTCACAGGGGGTGTGGGGGCTCGTCAGGGCCAAAAACATTCAGTACTTC.

This clone has at least ten counts. The V gene is TRBV4-3, the J gene TRBJ2-2, with TRBD2 as a possible D gene (6 bases). Trimming removed 6 bases at V and 8 bases at J, with 19 bases between. The CDR3 has 15 residues. Germline-derived CDR1 and CDR2 are LGHNA and YSLEER. The CDR3 DNA reads as TGCGCCAGCAGAGACCGAGGGACTCTCCCGGGGGAGCTGTTTTTT. Translation gives CASRDRGTLPGELFF.

The chain links TRBV7-9 to TRBJ1-2; 8 bases line up with TRBD1. Germline V lookup: CDR1 SEHNR, CDR2 FQNEAQ (reference sequence). Losses at the gene ends were 5 bases for V and 4 bases for J; bases not matched to a gene: 9. This CDR3 has 15 amino acids. This CDR3 reads CASSRGSGQGYGYTF. CDR3 DNA sequence: TGTGCCAGCAGCCGAGGCAGCGGACAGGGCTATGGCTACACCTTC.

J is TRBJ2-2 and V is TRBV10-3, with D unclear. Germline loops: CDR1 ENHRY, CDR2 SYGVKD. V was cut by 7 bases and J by 8 bases, with 11 bases left in between. This CDR3 has 12 residues. As DNA, the CDR3 is TGTGCCATCAAGTCCCCAGCGGGGGAGCTGTTTTTT. This translates into CAIKSPAGELFF.

CDR3 sequence reads: CASSQDSEAFF. The CDR3 DNA sequence: TGTGCCAGCAGCCAAGATAGTGAAGCTTTCTTT. The chain links TRBV3-1 (or the pseudogene TRBV3-2) to TRBJ1-1; D remains unclear. The CDR3 contains 11 residues. Between the trimmed V and J ends, which lost 0 bases and 7 bases, there was a span of 3 bases. Germline CDR1 LGHDT, CDR2 YNNKEL (reference sequence).

The chain carries TRBV7-2 and TRBJ1-6; D gene ambiguous. V was clipped by 7 bases and J by 6 bases, with 13 bases between them. Per the germline V gene, CDR1 is SGHTA and CDR2 is FQGNSA. The CDR3 length is 14 residues. The CDR3 DNA is TGTGCCAGCAACTACAATACGCTTAATTCACCCCTCCACTTT. It specifies CASNYNTLNSPLHF.

The chain links TRBV28 to TRBJ2-7; 7 nucleotides match TRBD1. Looked up from germline, CDR1 is MDHEN and CDR2 is SYDVKM. With 5 bases clipped from V and 4 bases from J, the junction kept 8 bases outside the gene matches. The CDR3 runs 14 residues. This chain's CDR3 is CASSLGTALYEQYF. The CDR3 bases are TGTGCCAGCAGTCTAGGGACAGCATTATACGAGCAGTACTTC.

This rearrangement joins TRBV7-2 to TRBJ1-2, with a tentative D call TRBD1 (5 bases). Trimming pared 2 bases from V and 5 bases from J, leaving 9 bases between. This CDR3 has 13 amino acids. CDR1 is SGHTA and CDR2 is FQGNSA in the germline V gene. CDR3 protein: CASSLKQAYGYTF. CDR3 coding DNA: TGTGCCAGCAGCTTAAAACAGGCGTATGGCTACACCTTC.

This chain's CDR3 is CASSTGLRSYEQYF. CDR3 nucleotide sequence: TGTGCCAGCAGCACGGGACTTCGCTCCTACGAGCAGTACTTC. The chain carries TRBV28 and TRBJ2-7, with a possible D match to TRBD2 (6 bases). Trimming cost V 6 bases and J 0 bases, with 12 bases left between them. The CDR3 sequence is 14 residues long. Germline-derived CDR1 and CDR2 are MDHEN and SYDVKM.

In its sample, this clone was seen once. The chain has TRBV5-1 and TRBJ1-1; 8 bases match TRBD1. CDR1 and CDR2 from the germline V gene are SGHRS and YFSETQ. V lost 5 bases, J lost 4 bases, and 13 bases stayed unmatched. CDR3 length equals 16 residues. CDR3 nucleotide sequence: TGCGCCAGCAGGCGACTGCCGGACAGGGCGTCCACTGAAGCTTTCTTT. Protein sequence: CASRRLPDRASTEAFF.

The chain joins TRBV4-3 to TRBJ1-2; 7 bases are shared with TRBD1. This CDR3 has 14 residues. CDR1 and CDR2 (germline): LGHNA, YSLEER. The V and J ends lost 3 bases and 1 base, in that order; junction bases with no gene match: 2. The CDR3 DNA sequence: TGCGCCAGCAGCCATGGACAGGTTAACTATGGCTACACCTTC. This encodes CASSHGQVNYGYTF.

This chain uses TRBV5-4 with TRBJ2-1; the D gene is possibly TRBD1 (6 bases). V shed 3 bases and J shed 3 bases, with 16 bases lying between them. The length of the CDR3 is 16 residues. Germline assignment: CDR1 SGHNT and CDR2 YYREEE (reference sequence). This CDR3 reads CASSSSRQDIYNEQFF. The CDR3 bases are TGTGCCAGCAGCTCCTCTCGACAGGATATCTACAATGAGCAGTTCTTC.

This clone has a handful of counts. The rearrangement uses TRBV7-3 and TRBJ2-2; 12 nucleotides agree with TRBD2. J gave up 6 bases and V 5 bases, and 13 bases lay outside the gene matches. The CDR3 spans 18 residues. The germline V gene has CDR1 SGHTA and CDR2 FQGTGA. This CDR3 reads CASSPRGLAGGPAGELFF. The CDR3 nucleotides are TGTGCCAGCAGCCCAAGGGGGCTAGCGGGGGGGCCCGCCGGGGAGCTGTTTTTT.

The CDR3 loop is CASSARQGTGELFF. As DNA, the CDR3 is TGTGCCAGTAGTGCCAGACAGGGTACCGGGGAGCTGTTTTTT. V and J are TRBV19 and TRBJ2-2; 7 nucleotides line up with TRBD1. This CDR3 is 14 amino acids long. J lost 5 bases, V lost 5 bases, and 5 bases had no gene match. The germline V gene has CDR1 LNHDA and CDR2 SQIVND (reference sequence).

The chain combines TRBV2 with TRBJ1-1; D gene unclear. Germline V gene data show CDR1 as SNHLY and CDR2 as FYNNEI. CDR3 length equals 14 residues. The germline V and J ends were trimmed by 6 bases and 3 bases, with 14 bases remaining between them. The DNA of the CDR3 is TGTGCCAGCAGGGCCTCACAATATGACACTGAAGCTTTCTTT. Translating gives CASRASQYDTEAFF.

The chain uses TRBV5-1 and TRBJ2-7, with a possible D match to TRBD1 (6 bases). Trimming cost V 1 base and J 2 bases, with 10 bases left between them. The CDR3 has 14 residues. Per germline, CDR1 SGHRS and CDR2 YFSETQ. Here the CDR3 reads CASSLLQGPYEQYF. DNA for the CDR3: TGCGCCAGCAGCTTGCTACAGGGCCCCTACGAGCAGTACTTC.

The DNA for the CDR3 is TGTGCCAGTATCGGGGTGGGGCAGGGGAATAATGAGCAGTTCTTC. Protein: CASIGVGQGNNEQFF. V usage is TRBV19 and J usage is TRBJ2-1; possibly TRBD1 for D (6 bases). Germline CDR1 is LNHDA and CDR2 is SQIVND (reference sequence). The CDR3 length is 15 residues. V dropped 7 bases and J dropped 7 bases, with 20 bases sitting between them. Complete variable domain (other parts from reference TRBV19 and TRBJ2-1): DGGITQSPKYLFRKEGQNVTLSCEQNLNHDAMYWYRQDPGQGLRLIYYSQIVNDFQKGDIAEGYSVSREKKESFPLTVTSAQKNPTAFYLCASIGVGQGNNEQFFGPGTRLTVL.

This sequence joins TRBV28 and TRBJ1-1; weak D call: TRBD1 (5 bases). CDR1 is MDHEN, CDR2 SYDVKM, per germline. The CDR3 is 16 amino acids. V shed 4 bases and J shed 1 base, with 16 bases lying between them. CDR3 protein: CASSSRDGRGNTEAFF. DNA of the CDR3: TGTGCCAGCAGTTCCAGGGATGGGAGGGGGAACACTGAAGCTTTCTTT.

The rearrangement links TRBV9 to TRBJ1-6, with a possible D match to TRBD1 (6 bases). The germline V gene has CDR1 SGDLS and CDR2 YYNGEE. The CDR3 consists of 15 residues. The V end was cut by 7 bases, the J end by 5 bases, with 16 bases between. CDR3 coding DNA: TGTGCCAGCGGGGAGGGGGGACTCGATAATTCACCCCTCCACTTT. Its translation is CASGEGGLDNSPLHF.

V usage is TRBV7-3 and J usage is TRBJ2-2, with 7 nucleotides matching TRBD1. Germline loops: CDR1 SGHTA, CDR2 FQGTGA. This CDR3 comprises 15 residues. J lost 0 bases, V lost 5 bases, and 3 bases had no gene match. CDR3 DNA: TGTGCCAGCAGCAGAGGACAGGCGAACACCGGGGAGCTGTTTTTT. The encoded protein is CASSRGQANTGELFF.

The genes are TRBV29-1 and TRBJ2-1; D might be TRBD2 (7 bases). CDR1 and CDR2 from the germline V gene are SQVTM and ANQGSEA. The germline V and J ends were trimmed by 7 bases and 2 bases, with 15 bases remaining between them. The CDR3 loop spans 14 amino acids. The CDR3 DNA reads TGCAGCGCGAGGGGGGGACGAGCCTACAATGAGCAGTTCTTC. Amino acid sequence: CSARGGRAYNEQFF.

V gene TRBV27 combines with J gene TRBJ1-5; no definite D call. The CDR3 runs 16 residues. V was trimmed by 7 bases and J by 0 bases, leaving 16 bases between them. Germline V gene data show CDR1 as MNHEY and CDR2 as SMNVEV (reference sequence). Here the CDR3 reads CASTSGSPYSNQPQHF. DNA of the CDR3: TGTGCCAGCACCTCCGGGTCGCCTTATAGCAATCAGCCCCAGCATTTT.

The sample holds a few counts of this clone. This chain links TRBV7-2 with TRBJ2-7; the D gene is possibly TRBD2 (5 bases). The CDR3 sequence is 13 residues long. Trimming took off 2 bases at V and 2 bases at J, with 7 bases between the two ends. The germline V gene has CDR1 SGHTA and CDR2 FQGNSA. This chain's CDR3 is CASSLLLAYEQYF. The CDR3 nucleotides read TGTGCCAGCAGCTTATTACTAGCCTACGAGCAGTACTTC.

The chain uses TRBV12-3 or TRBV12-4 and TRBJ2-1, with a weak D call TRBD2 (7 bases). Trimming cost V 6 bases and J 8 bases, with 14 bases left between them. The CDR3 runs to 13 residues. CDR3 sequence: CASSTRGAHEQFF. CDR3 in DNA: TGTGCCAGCAGCACCCGGGGGGCCCATGAGCAGTTCTTC.

V is TRBV4-2 and J is TRBJ2-2; 8 nucleotides line up with TRBD1. The CDR3 is made up of 16 amino acids. With 4 bases clipped from V and 4 bases from J, the junction kept 8 bases outside the gene matches. Germline lookup yields CDR1 LGHNA and CDR2 YNFKEQ. The CDR3 DNA follows: TGTGCCAGCAGCCGGCCGGGACAGGACCGCACCGGGGAGCTGTTTTTT. It specifies CASSRPGQDRTGELFF.

The J gene is TRBJ2-3, the V gene TRBV5-1; TRBD2 agrees at 7 bases. CDR1 SGHRS and CDR2 YFSETQ come from the germline V gene. This CDR3 contains 17 residues. Trimming removed 4 bases from V and 1 base from J; junction bases left unmatched: 12. The CDR3 region has the DNA TGCGCCAGCAGCCGTGATCCGACTAGCATCGGCACAGATACGCAGTATTTT. Protein product: CASSRDPTSIGTDTQYF.